This is a list of T cell receptor beta chains from one sample in a study of T cell repertoires in cytomegalovirus infection. No antigen has been identified for these receptors. Each CDR3 protein gets one entry after TCRdb re-called the reads with MiXCR. The table records approximately 730,000 distinct CDR3 sequences, about 29% of them present only once. The sequences come from cultured CD8+ T cells from PBMCs, collected from culture after CMV antigen stimulation. These receptors came from a human donor in good health (CMV status not recorded). Some clones in this sample may be carry-over from other donors' samples. Both conserved end residues are part of each CDR3. The D gene is left open where the match is weak. For some rows the clone size is stated as once, few or many, or as a class when expanded; others skip it.

clone_size: few; j_call: TRBJ2-5; v_call: TRBV6-1; d_call: TRBD2; cdr3_aa: CASSPFRGVSQETQYF; cdr3_nt: TGTGCCAGCAGTCCTTTCCGGGGGGTCAGTCAAGAGACCCAGTACTTC
clone_size: -; j_call: TRBJ2-5; v_call: TRBV4-3; d_call: -; cdr3_aa: CASSQDLGGQNPQETQYF; cdr3_nt: TGCGCCAGCAGCCAAGATCTGGGGGGCCAGAACCCCCAAGAGACCCAGTACTTC
clone_size: few; j_call: TRBJ1-1; v_call: TRBV20-1; d_call: -; cdr3_aa: CSARDKERLNTEAFF; cdr3_nt: TGCAGTGCTAGAGATAAAGAACGCCTGAACACTGAAGCTTTCTTT
clone_size: -; j_call: TRBJ1-2; v_call: TRBV6-5; d_call: -; cdr3_aa: CASSYRQGYGYTF; cdr3_nt: TGTGCCAGCAGTTACCGGCAGGGGTATGGCTACACCTTC
clone_size: -; j_call: TRBJ1-5; v_call: TRBV7-2; d_call: -; cdr3_aa: CASSLGWGSSQPQHF; cdr3_nt: TGTGCCAGCAGCTTAGGTTGGGGGTCGAGCCAGCCCCAGCATTTT
clone_size: -; j_call: TRBJ2-1; v_call: TRBV19; d_call: -; cdr3_aa: CASSEGSRGNEQFF; cdr3_nt: TGTGCCAGTAGTGAAGGCTCACGGGGGAATGAGCAGTTCTTC
clone_size: many; j_call: TRBJ2-5; v_call: TRBV7-2; d_call: TRBD1; cdr3_aa: CASSLSQGVQETQYF; cdr3_nt: TGTGCCAGCAGCTTAAGTCAGGGGGTACAAGAGACCCAGTACTTC
clone_size: many; j_call: TRBJ2-3; v_call: TRBV7-2; d_call: -; cdr3_aa: CASSLLGGFTDTQYF; cdr3_nt: TGTGCCAGCAGCTTACTTGGGGGGTTCACAGATACGCAGTATTTT
clone_size: many; j_call: TRBJ1-1; v_call: TRBV6-5; d_call: TRBD1; cdr3_aa: CASSQTGPGTEAFF; cdr3_nt: TGTGCCAGCAGTCAGACAGGGCCCGGTACTGAAGCTTTCTTT
clone_size: -; j_call: TRBJ1-5; v_call: TRBV28; d_call: -; cdr3_aa: CASSFPRGRALKQPQHF; cdr3_nt: TGTGCCAGCAGTTTCCCCCGAGGCAGGGCTCTCAAACAGCCCCAGCATTTT
clone_size: -; j_call: TRBJ2-2; v_call: TRBV9; d_call: TRBD2; cdr3_aa: CASSVGGAGGFTGELFF; cdr3_nt: TGTGCCAGCAGCGTAGGGGGAGCGGGGGGCTTCACCGGGGAGCTGTTTTTT
clone_size: -; j_call: TRBJ2-3; v_call: TRBV6-1; d_call: -; cdr3_aa: CASSEWQRETDTQYF; cdr3_nt: TGTGCCAGCAGTGAATGGCAGAGGGAGACAGATACGCAGTATTTT
clone_size: -; j_call: TRBJ2-1; v_call: TRBV6-2/TRBV6-3; d_call: -; cdr3_aa: CASSYDGLGHYNEQFF; cdr3_nt: TGTGCCAGCAGTTACGACGGGTTAGGACACTACAATGAGCAGTTCTTC
clone_size: -; j_call: TRBJ2-5; v_call: TRBV12-3/TRBV12-4; d_call: TRBD1; cdr3_aa: CASSPSDRGETQYF; cdr3_nt: TGTGCCAGCAGTCCCTCGGACAGGGGGGAGACCCAGTACTTC
clone_size: -; j_call: TRBJ2-1; v_call: TRBV6-2/TRBV6-3; d_call: -; cdr3_aa: CASGGASSYNEQFF; cdr3_nt: TGTGCCTCCGGAGGCGCTAGCTCCTACAATGAGCAGTTCTTC
clone_size: -; j_call: TRBJ1-2; v_call: TRBV12-3/TRBV12-4; d_call: -; cdr3_aa: CASSPGTGYTF; cdr3_nt: TGTGCCAGCAGCCCGGGGACTGGCTACACCTTC
clone_size: many; j_call: TRBJ2-1; v_call: TRBV7-9; d_call: TRBD2; cdr3_aa: CASSSRLAGNNEQFF; cdr3_nt: TGTGCCAGCAGCTCCCGACTAGCGGGTAACAATGAGCAGTTCTTC
clone_size: few; j_call: TRBJ2-1; v_call: TRBV27; d_call: -; cdr3_aa: CASSLIGTNYNEQFF; cdr3_nt: TGTGCCAGCAGTTTAATAGGGACAAATTACAATGAGCAGTTCTTC
clone_size: few; j_call: TRBJ1-1; v_call: TRBV6-1; d_call: -; cdr3_aa: CASRETGWTEAFF; cdr3_nt: TGTGCCAGCAGGGAGACCGGTTGGACTGAAGCTTTCTTT
clone_size: few; j_call: TRBJ1-2; v_call: TRBV7-9; d_call: TRBD1; cdr3_aa: CASSAGGQFYGYTF; cdr3_nt: TGTGCCAGCAGCGCGGGGGGACAGTTTTATGGCTACACCTTC
clone_size: few; j_call: TRBJ1-1; v_call: TRBV28; d_call: -; cdr3_aa: CASSTDSRLTEAFF; cdr3_nt: TGTGCCAGCAGTACCGATTCTCGGCTCACTGAAGCTTTCTTT
clone_size: few; j_call: TRBJ2-6; v_call: TRBV20-1; d_call: -; cdr3_aa: CSARSSSGANVLTF; cdr3_nt: TGCAGTGCTAGGAGCAGCTCTGGGGCCAACGTCCTGACTTTC
clone_size: -; j_call: TRBJ1-5; v_call: TRBV5-1; d_call: TRBD1; cdr3_aa: CASSWTGTPNQPQHF; cdr3_nt: TGCGCCAGCAGCTGGACAGGGACGCCCAATCAGCCCCAGCATTTT
clone_size: -; j_call: TRBJ2-1; v_call: TRBV18; d_call: TRBD1; cdr3_aa: CASLGDSLGQFF; cdr3_nt: TGTGCCAGCCTGGGGGACAGCTTGGGGCAGTTCTTC
clone_size: -; j_call: TRBJ2-1; v_call: TRBV15; d_call: -; cdr3_aa: CATSLGKGADNEQFF; cdr3_nt: TGTGCCACCAGCCTTGGAAAAGGGGCTGACAATGAGCAGTTCTTC
clone_size: -; j_call: TRBJ2-5; v_call: TRBV7-3; d_call: TRBD2; cdr3_aa: CASSSTLAGGFQETQYF; cdr3_nt: TGTGCCAGCAGCTCAACCCTGGCGGGGGGGTTCCAAGAGACCCAGTACTTC
clone_size: -; j_call: TRBJ1-6; v_call: TRBV5-6; d_call: -; cdr3_aa: CASSLQGPRNSPLHF; cdr3_nt: TGTGCCAGCAGCTTGCAAGGACCCAGGAACTCACCCCTCCACTTT
clone_size: many; j_call: TRBJ1-2; v_call: TRBV7-6; d_call: TRBD1; cdr3_aa: CASSLTRGQGGFSNYGYTF; cdr3_nt: TGTGCCAGCAGCTTAACGCGAGGACAGGGTGGATTTTCTAACTATGGCTACACCTTC
clone_size: -; j_call: TRBJ2-1; v_call: TRBV19; d_call: -; cdr3_aa: CASSIGGSSSYNEQFF; cdr3_nt: TGTGCCAGTAGTATAGGAGGCAGTAGCTCCTACAATGAGCAGTTCTTC
clone_size: few; j_call: TRBJ1-2; v_call: TRBV13; d_call: -; cdr3_aa: CASSLDMVGYTF; cdr3_nt: TGTGCCAGCAGCTTAGACATGGTTGGCTACACCTTC
clone_size: few; j_call: TRBJ2-1; v_call: TRBV28; d_call: TRBD2; cdr3_aa: CASSLYLAGGKIYNEQFF; cdr3_nt: TGTGCCAGCAGTTTATATCTAGCGGGGGGGAAGATCTACAATGAGCAGTTCTTC
clone_size: -; j_call: TRBJ1-6; v_call: TRBV7-3; d_call: -; cdr3_aa: CASSDLGPGSPLHF; cdr3_nt: TGTGCCAGCAGCGACCTTGGCCCGGGGTCACCCCTCCACTTT
clone_size: many; j_call: TRBJ2-1; v_call: TRBV7-6; d_call: TRBD2; cdr3_aa: CASSSGLAGDEQFF; cdr3_nt: TGTGCCAGCAGCTCCGGACTAGCGGGGGATGAGCAGTTCTTC
clone_size: -; j_call: TRBJ2-3; v_call: TRBV9; d_call: -; cdr3_aa: CASSVEGRQYF; cdr3_nt: TGTGCCAGCAGCGTAGAGGGACGCCAGTATTTT
clone_size: -; j_call: TRBJ2-3; v_call: TRBV7-2; d_call: TRBD1; cdr3_aa: CASSPKRRGGPSGDTQYF; cdr3_nt: TGTGCCAGCAGCCCCAAGAGACGAGGGGGCCCTTCTGGAGATACGCAGTATTTT
clone_size: few; j_call: TRBJ2-1; v_call: TRBV2; d_call: -; cdr3_aa: CASSRPGIPNEQFF; cdr3_nt: TGTGCCAGCAGTAGGCCCGGGATTCCCAATGAGCAGTTCTTC
clone_size: -; j_call: TRBJ2-1; v_call: TRBV6-1; d_call: TRBD2; cdr3_aa: CASNLEAGGYYNEQFF; cdr3_nt: TGTGCCAGCAATTTAGAAGCGGGGGGCTACTACAATGAGCAGTTCTTC
clone_size: few; j_call: TRBJ1-3; v_call: TRBV7-9; d_call: TRBD1; cdr3_aa: CASSFGQASGNTIYF; cdr3_nt: TGTGCCAGCAGCTTTGGACAGGCCTCTGGAAACACCATATATTTT
clone_size: few; j_call: TRBJ1-5; v_call: TRBV19; d_call: -; cdr3_aa: CASSNRANSNQPQHF; cdr3_nt: TGTGCCAGTAGTAACAGGGCGAATAGCAATCAGCCCCAGCATTTT
clone_size: -; j_call: TRBJ2-1; v_call: TRBV27; d_call: -; cdr3_aa: CASSPTSWSYNEQFF; cdr3_nt: TGTGCCAGCAGTCCCACCTCGTGGAGCTACAATGAGCAGTTCTTC
clone_size: -; j_call: TRBJ2-1; v_call: TRBV19; d_call: -; cdr3_aa: CASSIGQGSNEQFF; cdr3_nt: TGTGCCAGTAGTATAGGCCAGGGGTCGAATGAGCAGTTCTTC
clone_size: -; j_call: TRBJ2-2; v_call: TRBV12-3/TRBV12-4; d_call: -; cdr3_aa: CASSSMIRVLSTHTGELFF; cdr3_nt: TGTGCCAGCAGTTCGATGATCAGGGTGCTATCCACACATACCGGGGAGCTGTTTTTT
clone_size: -; j_call: TRBJ1-1; v_call: TRBV6-6; d_call: -; cdr3_aa: CASSRSKNTEAFF; cdr3_nt: TGTGCCAGCAGCCGTTCAAAGAACACTGAAGCTTTCTTT
clone_size: few; j_call: TRBJ2-1; v_call: TRBV19; d_call: -; cdr3_aa: CASSTFGDRLPYNEQFF; cdr3_nt: TGTGCCAGTAGTACGTTTGGAGACAGGCTTCCCTACAATGAGCAGTTCTTC
clone_size: many; j_call: TRBJ1-6; v_call: TRBV12-3/TRBV12-4; d_call: -; cdr3_aa: CASSFSQGNSPLHF; cdr3_nt: TGTGCCAGCAGTTTCTCCCAGGGGAATTCACCCCTCCACTTT
clone_size: -; j_call: TRBJ1-1; v_call: TRBV9; d_call: -; cdr3_aa: CASRRGRVSALF; cdr3_nt: TGTGCCAGCAGACGGGGAAGGGTGTCGGCCCTCTTT
clone_size: few; j_call: TRBJ2-1; v_call: TRBV25-1; d_call: TRBD1; cdr3_aa: CASSERGTGAYNEQFF; cdr3_nt: TGTGCCAGCAGTGAAAGGGGGACAGGGGCATACAATGAGCAGTTCTTC
clone_size: many; j_call: TRBJ2-1; v_call: TRBV7-2; d_call: -; cdr3_aa: CASSLGKVGVEQFF; cdr3_nt: TGTGCCAGCAGCTTAGGAAAGGTTGGGGTTGAGCAGTTCTTC
clone_size: many; j_call: TRBJ2-7; v_call: TRBV7-2; d_call: -; cdr3_aa: CASSWYQGRDEQYF; cdr3_nt: TGTGCCAGCAGCTGGTATCAGGGGCGGGACGAGCAGTACTTC
clone_size: -; j_call: TRBJ2-1; v_call: TRBV7-6; d_call: TRBD1; cdr3_aa: CASSRDSFSYNEQFF; cdr3_nt: TGTGCCAGCAGCAGGGACAGCTTCTCCTACAATGAGCAGTTCTTC
clone_size: few; j_call: TRBJ2-3; v_call: TRBV12-5; d_call: TRBD2; cdr3_aa: CASGLAPTSGSHTDTQYF; cdr3_nt: TGTGCTAGTGGTTTGGCCCCAACTAGCGGGTCCCACACAGATACGCAGTATTTT
clone_size: -; j_call: TRBJ1-2; v_call: TRBV7-9; d_call: TRBD1; cdr3_aa: CASSSTGDLYGYTF; cdr3_nt: TGTGCCAGCAGCTCGACAGGGGACCTGTATGGCTACACCTTC
clone_size: -; j_call: TRBJ2-7; v_call: TRBV29-1; d_call: -; cdr3_aa: CSVGLHYEQYF; cdr3_nt: TGCAGCGTTGGACTACATTACGAGCAGTACTTC
clone_size: -; j_call: TRBJ1-3; v_call: TRBV7-9; d_call: -; cdr3_aa: CASSLPGSLSGNTIYF; cdr3_nt: TGTGCCAGCAGCCTACCGGGGTCCCTCTCTGGAAACACCATATATTTT
clone_size: -; j_call: TRBJ2-1; v_call: TRBV12-3/TRBV12-4; d_call: -; cdr3_aa: CASSQLLGPGHEQFF; cdr3_nt: TGTGCCAGCAGTCAGTTACTGGGCCCCGGCCATGAGCAGTTCTTC